These 19 T cell receptor beta chains originate from one sample sequenced in a study of molecular identifiers for immune sequencing clone quantification. From the PCR reads, TCRdb called clonotypes with MiXCR, one entry per CDR3 protein. The sample contains about 640,000 distinct CDR3 sequences, roughly 21% of which appear only once. Sample: naive CD8+ T cells from blood, with Jurkat cell RNA spiked in. Noted subset: FACS-sorted CD8+CD4-CCR7+CD45RA+ naive T cells. The receptors derive from a human donor in good health. Some libraries in this study had Jurkat cell RNA spiked in.

On this clonotype: A read error may be the cause here, since a much bigger clone is one base away. The chain is built from TRBV7-2 and TRBJ2-2, with a possible D match to TRBD2 (6 bases). Germline CDR1 and CDR2: SGHTA and FQGNSA. This CDR3 spans 14 amino acids. Trimming took off 11 bases at V and 0 bases at J, with 13 bases between the two ends. DNA of the CDR3: TGTGCCGGCATGGGAGGAGCGAACACCGGGGAGCTGTTTTTT. It yields the protein CAGMGGANTGELFF. The whole variable domain, remainder taken from reference TRBV7-2 and TRBJ2-2, is GAGVSQSPSNKVTEKGKDVELRCDPISGHTALYWYRQSLGQGLEFLIYFQGNSAPDKSGLPSDRFSAERTGGSVSTLTIQRTQQEDSAVYLCAGMGGANTGELFFGEGSRLTVL.

This clonotype has a count of ten or more. The CDR3 nucleotides are TGTGCCAGCAGTTTATCGAAAGCGAACACTGAAGCTTTCTTT. Encoded protein: CASSLSKANTEAFF. The chain recombines TRBV27 with TRBJ1-1; D remains ambiguous. CDR1 MNHEY and CDR2 SMNVEV come from the germline V gene (reference sequence). This CDR3 region has 14 residues. V lost 0 bases to trimming and J lost 1 base, with 6 bases between them.

This chain uses TRBV5-1 with TRBJ2-1, with a tentative D call TRBD1 (6 bases). The germline CDR1 and CDR2 sequences are SGHRS and YFSETQ. V was shortened by 4 bases and J by 7 bases, with 24 bases between the two germline ends. CDR3 length: 17 residues. CDR3 DNA sequence: TGCGCCAGCAGCCTCCGGGATGGTCAGGGGTGGGGAAATGAGCAGTTCTTC. It encodes CASSLRDGQGWGNEQFF.

This clonotype was counted a few times. The gene calls are TRBV6-5 and TRBJ2-1; TRBD1 is a possible D gene (6 bases). The ends were cut back, 5 bases at V and 1 base at J, with 9 bases in the middle. The CDR3 covers 14 residues. Germline lookup yields CDR1 MNHEY and CDR2 SVGAGI. The CDR3 DNA sequence: TGTGCCAGCAGTACAGGGTGGTCCTACAATGAGCAGTTCTTC. Protein product: CASSTGWSYNEQFF.

Comment on this clonotype: With a much larger clone just one base away, this may be a read error. The chain recombines TRBV30 with TRBJ2-7, with TRBD2 as a possible D gene (5 bases). The CDR3 is 13 residues long. CDR1 GTSNPN and CDR2 SVGIG come from the germline V gene (reference sequence). The CDR3 is CAWSLGASHEQYF. The CDR3 DNA is TGTGCCTGGAGTTTGGGAGCCTCCCACGAGCAGTACTTC.

This clonotype has just a few counts. A much larger clone differs from this one at a single base, so this may be a read error. The rearrangement joins TRBV7-9 to TRBJ2-1; unclear D gene. The CDR3 covers 11 residues. The germline V gene encodes CDR1 SEHNR and CDR2 FQNEAQ (reference sequence). The CDR3 loop reads CACSDINEQFF. For the CDR3, the DNA is TGTGCCTGCAGCGATATCAATGAGCAGTTCTTC.

The rearrangement links TRBV13 to TRBJ1-2; D is perhaps TRBD1 (5 bases). Per germline, CDR1 PRHDT and CDR2 FYEKMQ (reference sequence). This CDR3 has 14 residues. V was shortened by 4 bases and J by 6 bases, with 15 bases between the two germline ends. The chain's CDR3 is CASSWAGRGDGYTF. In DNA form, the CDR3 reads TGTGCCAGCAGCTGGGCAGGGAGGGGCGATGGCTACACCTTC.

V is TRBV7-9 and J is TRBJ2-1, with D unresolved. Per germline, CDR1 SEHNR and CDR2 FQNEAQ (reference sequence). Trimming stripped 11 bases from V and 5 bases from J, with 13 bases between. This CDR3 has 12 amino acids. The DNA for the CDR3 is TGTGCCCACGCCGGGTGGGACAATGAGCAGTTCTTC. This codes for CAHAGWDNEQFF.

This clonotype has only a few counts. The V gene is TRBV28, the J gene TRBJ2-7; perhaps TRBD2 as D (6 bases). V was cut by 6 bases and J by 3 bases, with 18 bases left in between. Per the germline V gene, CDR1 is MDHEN and CDR2 is SYDVKM. The CDR3 is made up of 15 amino acids. CDR3 region: CASRTGVPYGYEQYF. In DNA, the CDR3 is TGTGCCAGCAGGACGGGAGTACCCTATGGCTACGAGCAGTACTTC.

In its sample, this clonotype was seen many times. This rearrangement joins TRBV6-2 or TRBV6-3 to TRBJ1-5; the D gene is possibly TRBD1 (5 bases). Trimming took off 2 bases at V and 1 base at J, with 9 bases between the two ends. This CDR3 contains 15 residues. Germline CDR1 reads MNHEY; CDR2 reads SVGEGT. The CDR3 region has the DNA TGTGCCAGCAGTTACGGGGGAACGAGCAATCAGCCCCAGCATTTT. Its translation: CASSYGGTSNQPQHF.

The chain joins TRBV10-3 to TRBJ2-5; TRBD1 aligns across 9 bases. The CDR3 consists of 16 residues. Germline V lookup: CDR1 ENHRY, CDR2 SYGVKD. J gave up 5 bases and V 0 bases, and 7 bases lay outside the gene matches. CDR3 protein: CAISESSKQGAETQYF. The CDR3 nucleotides are TGTGCCATCAGTGAGTCGTCTAAACAGGGGGCGGAGACCCAGTACTTC.

In its sample, this clonotype was seen a few times. The chain is built from TRBV28 and TRBJ2-1, with D perhaps given as TRBD1 or TRBD2 (5 bases each). CDR3 length: 17 residues. CDR1 is MDHEN, CDR2 SYDVKM, per germline. Between the trimmed V and J ends, which lost 6 bases and 9 bases, there was a span of 27 bases. CDR3 nucleotides: TGTGCCAGCAGCCGAATACCCCGGGACCCCATGGGCAGTGAGCAGTTCTTC. It encodes CASSRIPRDPMGSEQFF.

This clonotype was seen ten or more times. V gene TRBV5-1 combines with J gene TRBJ2-5; a possible D gene is TRBD2 (5 bases). Germline lookup yields CDR1 SGHRS and CDR2 YFSETQ. Trimming shortened V by 2 bases and J by 2 bases, and 10 bases separated the two germline ends. CDR3 length equals 14 residues. Written as DNA, the CDR3 is TGCGCCAGCAGCTTCCTCGGGATTCAAGAGACCCAGTACTTC. Amino acid sequence: CASSFLGIQETQYF. The entire variable domain, with the rest obtained from reference TRBV5-1 and TRBJ2-5, is as follows: KAGVTQTPRYLIKTRGQQVTLSCSPISGHRSVSWYQQTPGQGLQFLFEYFSETQRNKGNFPGRFSGRQFSNSRSEMNVSTLELGDSALYLCASSFLGIQETQYFGPGTRLLVL.

About this clonotype itself: This clone may be a read error of a much larger clone one base away. The chain joins TRBV9 to TRBJ1-1; D possibly corresponds to TRBD1 (6 bases). The CDR3 totals 17 residues. V gave up 4 bases and J gave up 4 bases, with 23 bases separating them. Per the germline V gene, CDR1 is SGDLS and CDR2 is YYNGEE. CDR3 in amino acids: CASSSDVGIQGFTEAFF. Written as DNA, the CDR3 is TGTGCCAGCAGCTCCGATGTAGGTATTCAGGGGTTCACTGAAGCTTTCTTT.

This clonotype was detected many times. This chain uses TRBV6-1 with TRBJ1-5; D gene unclear. Germline CDR1 reads MNHNS; CDR2 reads SASEGT. Trimming cost V 7 bases and J 6 bases, with 19 bases left between them. This CDR3 region has 15 residues. The CDR3 coding sequence is TGTGCCAGCACTGGCGTTGACGGATGGGGTCAGCCCCAGCATTTT. It specifies CASTGVDGWGQPQHF.

This clonotype was picked up a small number of times. The chain is built from TRBV10-3 and TRBJ1-5; 8 bases match TRBD1. Germline CDR1 ENHRY, CDR2 SYGVKD. The ends lost 3 bases at V and 9 bases at J; junction bases unmatched: 7. This CDR3 has 14 residues. CDR3 amino acids: CAISDRTGHRPQHF. CDR3 DNA: TGTGCCATCAGTGATAGGACAGGGCATCGGCCCCAGCATTTT.

The CDR3 spells CASSPKPGPSSNEQFF. In DNA, the CDR3 is TGTGCCAGCAGCCCAAAGCCGGGACCCTCCTCAAATGAGCAGTTCTTC. The genes are TRBV9 and TRBJ2-1; the D gene could be TRBD1 or TRBD2 (5 bases each). CDR1 is SGDLS, CDR2 YYNGEE, per germline. This CDR3 has 16 residues. Trimming pared 4 bases from V and 7 bases from J, leaving 21 bases between.

This clonotype was detected only once. A much larger clone differs by one base, so this may be a read error. The chain employs TRBV6-5 and TRBJ2-1; TRBD2 matches at 11 bases. The CDR3 has 16 amino acids. Germline-derived CDR1 and CDR2 are MNHEY and SVGAGI. The CDR3 DNA follows: TGTGCCAGCAGACCCGCCGGGACTAGCGGTTACAGTGAGCAGTTCTTC. Protein sequence: CASRPAGTSGYSEQFF.

This clonotype was counted ten times or more. The CDR3 DNA is TGCAGCGCCTGGGACAGGGAGTACGAGCAGTACTTC. It codes for CSAWDREYEQYF. The chain employs TRBV29-1 and TRBJ2-7, with 9 bases that match TRBD1. Per the germline V gene, CDR1 is SQVTM and CDR2 is ANQGSEA. Losses at the gene ends were 7 bases for V and 4 bases for J; bases not matched to a gene: 5. CDR3 length: 12 residues.